These 14 T cell receptor beta chains were sequenced from one sample in a study of cytomegalovirus exposure and HLA in healthy donors. With 60 Vbeta and 13 Jbeta primers, the PCR was carried out. Produced via immunoSEQ multiplex PCR; TCRdb's table is partial and in-frame only. The data show under 150,000 clones, with about 82% seen just once and around 3.2% held by the top ten. Sample: PBMCs. Source of these receptors: a male donor in good health and CMV-seronegative.

This clone was seen a single time. This chain joins TRBV21-1 and TRBJ2-6; the DNA was not compared with TRBD2, the D call given in the table. TRBV21-1 is described as a pseudogene. This CDR3 region has 16 residues. This CDR3 is CASSKVGGTGANVLTF. The DNA for the CDR3 is TGTGCCAGCAGCAAAGTGGGGGGAACCGGGGCCAACGTCCTGACTTTC.

CDR3 in amino acids: CASISPDRDRGPNTGELFF. The CDR3 bases are TGTGCCAGCATCTCTCCCGACCGGGACAGGGGGCCGAACACCGGGGAGCTGTTTTTT. The chain employs TRBV21-1 and TRBJ2-2; the table's D call of TRBD1 was not tested on the DNA. TRBV21-1 is marked as a pseudogene. The CDR3 is 19 residues long.

The chain has TRBV7-9 and TRBJ1-1, with D perhaps matching TRBD1 (5 bases). CDR1 SEHNR and CDR2 FQNEAQ come from the germline V gene (reference sequence). The V and J ends lost 1 base and 5 bases respectively, with 11 bases between them. The CDR3 loop spans 14 amino acids. The CDR3 DNA reads TGTGCCAGCAGCTTAGTGGGGGGAAGTACTGAAGCTTTCTTT. It yields the protein CASSLVGGSTEAFF.

This clone was recorded a few times. The chain recombines TRBV18 with TRBJ1-2, with 9 bases aligning to TRBD1. V gave up 5 bases and J gave up 4 bases; unmatched junction bases: 8. The CDR3 length is 15 residues. Germline V gives CDR1 KGHSH, CDR2 LQKENI. DNA for the CDR3: TGTGCCAGCTCAATAACCGGACAGGGGAGCTATGGCTACACCTTC. Translation gives CASSITGQGSYGYTF.

The V gene is TRBV29-1, the J gene TRBJ2-1, with 8 nucleotides matching TRBD2. CDR1 and CDR2 (germline): SQVTM, ANQGSEA. The CDR3 is 14 residues long. With V trimmed by 0 bases and J by 6 bases, 4 bases remained unmatched. The CDR3 region is CSVEDFGTSNEQFF. The CDR3 DNA reads TGCAGCGTTGAAGACTTCGGGACTAGCAATGAGCAGTTCTTC.

The chain recombines TRBV6-1 with TRBJ1-5, with D possibly TRBD1 on 6 matching bases. V gave up 1 base and J gave up 7 bases, with 14 bases separating them. CDR1 MNHNS and CDR2 SASEGT come from the germline V gene. The CDR3 extends over 15 amino acids. The CDR3: CASSEGAGDGQPQHF. The CDR3 coding sequence is TGTGCCAGCAGTGAAGGGGCAGGGGACGGCCAGCCCCAGCATTTT.

The chain combines TRBV2 with TRBJ1-6, with TRBD1 matching 12 bases. Per germline, CDR1 SNHLY and CDR2 FYNNEI. This CDR3 is 18 amino acids long. V lost 5 bases to trimming and J lost 5 bases; unmatched junction nucleotides: 10. The CDR3 sequence is CASSSRDRGQRNNSPLHF. DNA for the CDR3: TGTGCCAGCAGTTCCCGGGACAGGGGGCAAAGGAATAATTCACCCCTCCACTTT.

The chain uses TRBV5-1 and TRBJ2-2; maybe TRBD2 (6 bases). V lost 3 bases, J lost 6 bases, and 12 bases lay in between. Germline CDR1 SGHRS, CDR2 YFSETQ. CDR3 length equals 14 residues. CDR3 sequence (DNA): TGCGCCAGCAGCTCACGGGAGTGGTCCGGGGAGCTGTTTTTT. It yields the protein CASSSREWSGELFF.

V usage is TRBV7-8 and J usage is TRBJ1-1, with a weak D call TRBD1 (5 bases). Germline V lookup: CDR1 SGHVS, CDR2 FQNEAQ. The CDR3 totals 14 residues. V was pared by 4 bases and J by 2 bases, with 11 bases between. The CDR3 DNA is TGTGCCAGCAGCTACAGACAGATTAACACTGAAGCTTTCTTT. It specifies CASSYRQINTEAFF.

The table lists this clone with a count of one. The chain couples TRBV7-9 to TRBJ1-3, with 8 positions matching TRBD1. The V and J ends lost 4 bases and 3 bases, in that order; junction bases with no gene match: 2. This CDR3 has 14 amino acids. Germline CDR1 and CDR2: SEHNR and FQNEAQ (reference sequence). The CDR3 here is CASSSGQGGNTIYF. In DNA, the CDR3 is TGTGCCAGCAGCTCTGGACAGGGTGGAAACACCATATATTTT.

J is TRBJ1-2 and V is TRBV9, with a tentative D call TRBD1 (6 bases). The germline V gene encodes CDR1 SGDLS and CDR2 YYNGEE. This CDR3 contains 15 residues. The V gene lost 0 bases and the J gene lost 1 base, with 10 bases spanning the gap. For the CDR3, the DNA is TGTGCCAGCAGCGTAGAAACAGGGTATAACTATGGCTACACCTTC. Its translation: CASSVETGYNYGYTF.

The chain combines TRBV28 with TRBJ2-1; a weak D match, TRBD1 (6 bases). This CDR3 comprises 14 residues. V lost 3 bases and J lost 5, with 11 bases in between. CDR1 and CDR2 from the germline V gene are MDHEN and SYDVKM. The CDR3 region has the DNA TGTGCCAGCAGTTTGATCGGACAGAACAATGAGCAGTTCTTC. It codes for CASSLIGQNNEQFF.

The V and J genes are TRBV6-6 and TRBJ2-7, with a weak D call TRBD1 (6 bases). The germline gives CDR1 MNHNY, CDR2 SVGAGI (reference sequence). Trimming took off 7 bases at V and 5 bases at J, with 15 bases between the two ends. CDR3 length: 13 residues. DNA of the CDR3: TGTGCCAGCACCCAACAGGGTCGGCACGAGCAGTACTTC. This sequence encodes CASTQQGRHEQYF.

This chain uses TRBV13 with TRBJ2-3; no definite D call. Trimming removed 3 bases at V and 2 bases at J, with 3 bases between. This CDR3 spans 12 amino acids. Germline-derived CDR1 and CDR2 are PRHDT and FYEKMQ (reference sequence). CDR3 sequence: CASSFLTDTQYF. The CDR3 DNA is TGTGCCAGCAGCTTCCTCACAGATACGCAGTATTTT.